The 2 T cell receptor beta chains presented below share a single source sample, sequenced in a study of PD-L1 blockade in urothelial cancer. Time point reported: peripheral blood 6 weeks after treatment start. Some clones are missing from TCRdb's copy, which holds only in-frame ones; the method was immunoSEQ multiplex PCR. This sample has 80,000 to 95,000 clones, with roughly 85% found just once. Sequenced material: PBMCs, taken around atezolizumab (anti-PD-L1) treatment. These TCRs come from a man between 65 and 85 years old with urothelial cancer.

V usage is TRBV5-6 and J usage is TRBJ2-5; tentatively, D is TRBD2 (6 bases). Germline lookup yields CDR1 SGHDT and CDR2 YYEEEE. Trimming stripped 0 bases from V and 2 bases from J, with 11 bases between. CDR3 length equals 15 residues. The CDR3 sequence is CASSLALGRQETQYF. For the CDR3, the DNA is TGTGCCAGCAGCTTGGCCCTGGGGAGGCAAGAGACCCAGTACTTC.

The V and J genes are TRBV4-2 and TRBJ2-7; D gene uncertain. The CDR3 is 11 residues long. Germline V CDR1 and CDR2: LGHNA, YNFKEQ. Trimming cost V 4 bases and J 5 bases, with 6 bases left between them. This CDR3 reads CASSRSDEQYF. Written as DNA, the CDR3 is TGTGCCAGCAGCCGTTCGGACGAGCAGTACTTC.